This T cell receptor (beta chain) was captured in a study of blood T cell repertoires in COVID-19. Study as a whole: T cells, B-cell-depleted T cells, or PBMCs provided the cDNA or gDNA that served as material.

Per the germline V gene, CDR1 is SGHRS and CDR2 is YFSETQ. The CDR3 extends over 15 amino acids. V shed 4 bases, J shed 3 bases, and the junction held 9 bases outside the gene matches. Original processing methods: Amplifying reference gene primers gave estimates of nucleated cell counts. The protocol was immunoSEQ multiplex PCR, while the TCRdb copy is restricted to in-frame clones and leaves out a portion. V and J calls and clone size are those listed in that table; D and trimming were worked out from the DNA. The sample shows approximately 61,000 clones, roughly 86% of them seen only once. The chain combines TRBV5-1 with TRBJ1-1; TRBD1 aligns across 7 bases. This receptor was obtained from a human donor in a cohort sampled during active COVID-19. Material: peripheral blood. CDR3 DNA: TGCGCCAGCAGCGTCCCCCAGGGGGACTACACTGAAGCTTTCTTT. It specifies CASSVPQGDYTEAFF.